This T cell receptor (beta chain) appears in the sequencing data of a study of beta chain features in type 1 diabetes. Since all of the isolated RNA was reverse transcribed, expressed TCRB transcripts were what got sequenced. Produced via immunoSEQ multiplex PCR; TCRdb's table is partial and in-frame only. The top ten clones hold 0.017% of a sample with 300,000 to 450,000 clones, 10% to 15% of them seen once. Regarding the study as a whole: People with Type 1 diabetes carried modestly yet significantly shorter TCRB CDR3s in all four CD4+ subsets.

Based on CD45RO/CCR7/CD25/CD127/CD95/CD27, CD4+ regulatory, stem cell-like memory, naive and central memory cells were sorted. Remarks on this clone: Its target is unknown.

CDR3 length: 14 residues. CDR1 and CDR2 from the germline V gene are SGDLS and YYNGEE. The germline V and J ends were trimmed by 0 bases and 6 bases, with 13 bases remaining between them. This chain links TRBV9 with TRBJ2-7; D may be TRBD2 (6 bases). The sequenced sample was naive CD4+ T cells from blood. The source of this sequence is a man aged 18 to 35 in good health. The CDR3 reads CASSVGPGGSEQYF. The CDR3 DNA follows: TGTGCCAGCAGCGTAGGTCCTGGGGGGAGCGAGCAGTACTTC. Drawing the rest from reference TRBV9 and TRBJ2-7, the complete variable domain is DSGVTQTPKHLITATGQRVTLRCSPRSGDLSVYWYQQSLDQGLQFLIQYYNGEERAKGNILERFSAQQFPDLHSELNLSSLELGDSALYFCASSVGPGGSEQYFGPGTRLTVT.